One and the same sample provided the 24 T cell receptor beta chains below, sequenced in a study of blood T cell repertoires in COVID-19. Clones were sequenced by immunoSEQ multiplex PCR, and TCRdb holds only the in-frame ones, with some missing. This sample carries about 88,000 clones, 70% to 90% of them seen once, and the ten largest clones take about 2.9%. Input material: peripheral blood. The receptors were sampled from a woman of 80 years or more with acute or convalescent COVID-19.

The chain couples TRBV3-1 (or the pseudogene TRBV3-2) to TRBJ2-1; TRBD2 agrees at 9 bases. The CDR3 is 17 amino acids. With 1 base clipped from V and 3 bases from J, the junction kept 7 bases outside the gene matches. Germline V lookup: CDR1 LGHDT, CDR2 YNNKEL (reference sequence). The CDR3 loop is CASSQAFGGRVYNEQFF. The DNA of the CDR3 is TGTGCCAGCAGCCAAGCATTTGGCGGGAGGGTCTACAATGAGCAGTTCTTC.

V gene TRBV7-9 combines with J gene TRBJ1-2, with D possibly matching TRBD1 (5 bases). Trimming stripped 2 bases from V and 1 base from J, with 17 bases between. This CDR3 region has 17 residues. In germline, CDR1 is SEHNR, CDR2 FQNEAQ (reference sequence). The CDR3 region has the DNA TGTGCCAGCAGCTTAAGGGTTCCAGGAGGGGATAACTATGGCTACACCTTC. This sequence encodes CASSLRVPGGDNYGYTF.

The rearrangement joins TRBV5-1 to TRBJ2-7; TRBD2 agrees at 8 bases. This CDR3 contains 18 residues. Looked up from germline, CDR1 is SGHRS and CDR2 is YFSETQ. The V segment lost 4 bases and the J segment 3 bases; nucleotides outside the gene matches: 18. Written as DNA, the CDR3 is TGCGCCAGCAGCCTCAAACCCACCATAGCGGGGACCGACTACGAGCAGTACTTC. This codes for CASSLKPTIAGTDYEQYF.

The rearrangement uses TRBV5-1 and TRBJ2-2; D is possibly TRBD1 (6 bases). V was pared by 2 bases and J by 6 bases, with 8 bases between. The CDR3 totals 13 residues. Germline V gives CDR1 SGHRS, CDR2 YFSETQ. The CDR3 DNA reads as TGCGCCAGCAGCTTACAGGGATCCGGGGAGCTGTTTTTT. The encoded protein is CASSLQGSGELFF.

The V call is TRBV5-6, the J call TRBJ1-2; TRBD1 agrees at 8 bases. The CDR3 consists of 11 residues. Germline CDR1 SGHDT, CDR2 YYEEEE. The J segment lost 12 bases and the V segment lost 4 bases, leaving 5 bases of the junction unmatched. The CDR3 region has the DNA TGTGCCAGCAGCAGGACAGGGCTCCACACCTTC. Amino acids: CASSRTGLHTF.

The rearrangement links TRBV7-9 to TRBJ2-1; D gene unclear. The CDR3 is 12 residues long. Germline assignment: CDR1 SEHNR and CDR2 FQNEAQ (reference sequence). V was pared by 1 base and J by 8 bases, with 6 bases between. In DNA, the CDR3 is TGTGCCAGCAGCTTAGTATCGTATGAGCAGTTCTTC. This translates into CASSLVSYEQFF.

The chain is built from TRBV7-2 and TRBJ2-1; a possible D gene is TRBD1 (6 bases). Germline V lookup: CDR1 SGHTA, CDR2 FQGNSA. V was clipped by 5 bases and J by 16 bases, with 18 bases between them. The CDR3 contains 12 residues. CDR3 sequence (DNA): TGTGCCAGCAGCCCAAGAGTGGGGGCCTACTTCTTC. It translates to CASSPRVGAYFF.

This rearrangement joins TRBV7-2 to TRBJ2-7, with 8 bases matching TRBD2. Trimming cost V 3 bases and J 2 bases; bases outside gene matches: 15. Germline CDR1 is SGHTA and CDR2 is FQGNSA. The CDR3 runs to 18 residues. Here the CDR3 DNA reads TGTGCCAGCAGCTTGACCAGCGGGGGATACGCGGGCACCTACGAGCAGTACTTC. Translating it yields CASSLTSGGYAGTYEQYF.

The J gene is TRBJ2-3, the V gene TRBV29-1; TRBD2 matches at 10 bases. The CDR3 covers 15 residues. The junction had 6 bases not matched to a gene; V was cut back by 2 bases and J by 4 bases. From germline, CDR1 is SQVTM and CDR2 ANQGSEA. CDR3 sequence reads: CSVEQREGSADTQYF. CDR3 bases: TGCAGCGTTGAACAGCGGGAGGGCTCGGCAGATACGCAGTATTTT.

This clone was observed once. The chain couples TRBV7-2 to TRBJ1-6; TRBD1 matches 7 bases. V gave up 1 base and J gave up 7 bases; unmatched junction bases: 4. In germline, CDR1 is SGHTA, CDR2 FQGNSA. The CDR3 loop spans 15 amino acids. In nucleotides, the CDR3 is TGTGCCAGCAGCTTAGGGGGACAGCCGAATTCACCCCTCCACTTT. Its translation: CASSLGGQPNSPLHF.

V and J are TRBV10-2 and TRBJ1-1, with a weak D call TRBD1 (6 bases). CDR3 length: 12 residues. V lost 3 bases and J lost 8, with 10 bases in between. CDR1 is WSHSY and CDR2 is SAAADI in the germline V gene. CDR3 protein: CASSERTDEAFF. In nucleotides, the CDR3 is TGCGCCAGCAGTGAAAGGACAGACGAAGCTTTCTTT.

The V and J genes are TRBV29-1 and TRBJ1-1; TRBD1 might be the D (6 bases). This CDR3 region has 13 residues. Germline-derived CDR1 and CDR2 are SQVTM and ANQGSEA. V lost 5 bases and J 2 bases, leaving 12 bases between the germline ends. The CDR3: CSVFRTANTEAFF. In DNA, the CDR3 is TGCAGCGTTTTTCGGACAGCTAACACTGAAGCTTTCTTT.

The chain links TRBV4-3 to TRBJ2-2, with a tentative D call TRBD1 (7 bases). The V gene's germline CDR1 is LGHNA and CDR2 YSLEER. The CDR3 is 19 residues long. Trimming shortened V by 1 base and J by 0 bases, and 18 bases separated the two germline ends. The CDR3 DNA sequence: TGCGCCAGCAGCCAAGGGTTTGTTGGAGGGGGCGCGAACACCGGGGAGCTGTTTTTT. Amino acids: CASSQGFVGGGANTGELFF.

This chain links TRBV20-1 with TRBJ2-5, with 8 bases fitting TRBD2. V gave up 3 bases and J gave up 0 bases; unmatched junction bases: 9. Germline V gene data show CDR1 as DFQATT and CDR2 as SNEGSKA (reference sequence). The CDR3 has 16 amino acids. CDR3 in amino acids: CSASASSSGHQETQYF. The CDR3 coding sequence is TGCAGTGCTAGTGCCTCGTCTAGCGGGCACCAAGAGACCCAGTACTTC.

The chain employs TRBV28 and TRBJ2-1; TRBD2 is a possible D gene (6 bases). Trimming cost V 6 bases and J 0 bases, with 18 bases left between them. The germline CDR1 and CDR2 sequences are MDHEN and SYDVKM. This CDR3 has 17 amino acids. The CDR3 is CASSSPGSGRSYNEQFF. The CDR3 DNA follows: TGTGCCAGCAGCAGTCCCGGTAGCGGTCGCTCCTACAATGAGCAGTTCTTC. Variable domain in full (rest from reference TRBV28 and TRBJ2-1): DVKVTQSSRYLVKRTGEKVFLECVQDMDHENMFWYRQDPGLGLRLIYFSYDVKMKEKGDIPEGYSVSREKKERFSLILESASTNQTSMYLCASSSPGSGRSYNEQFFGPGTRLTVL.

V usage is TRBV24-1 and J usage is TRBJ2-5; 7 bases fit TRBD1. The CDR3 is 15 amino acids. From germline, CDR1 is KGHDR and CDR2 SFDVKD. V was clipped by 4 bases and J by 4 bases; unmatched bases: 8. The CDR3: CATSDPGTARETQYF. DNA for the CDR3: TGTGCCACCAGTGACCCCGGGACAGCAAGAGAGACCCAGTACTTC.

This rearrangement joins TRBV30 to TRBJ1-2; TRBD1 might be the D (6 bases). The V gene lost 6 bases and the J gene lost 3 bases, with 14 bases spanning the gap. Looked up from germline, CDR1 is GTSNPN and CDR2 is SVGIG (reference sequence). The CDR3 extends over 13 amino acids. The CDR3 here is CACPRAGDYGYTF. The CDR3, as DNA: TGTGCCTGCCCTCGGGCAGGGGACTATGGCTACACCTTC.

This clone appeared a single time. The chain is built from TRBV5-1 and TRBJ1-1, with 8 bases identical to TRBD1. Germline V gene sequence: CDR1 SGHRS, CDR2 YFSETQ. This CDR3 region has 15 residues. Trimming at V came to 2 bases and at J to 5 bases, leaving 8 bases not matched to a gene. CDR3 in DNA: TGCGCCAGCAGCTTAAGACAGGGGATGGGGACTGAAGCTTTCTTT. It encodes CASSLRQGMGTEAFF.

This clone was detected only a few times. In DNA form, the CDR3 reads TGTGCCAGCAGCCCGCAGGGATTTGACGGAAACACCATATATTTT. This encodes CASSPQGFDGNTIYF. V usage is TRBV28 and J usage is TRBJ1-3, with D possibly TRBD1 on 5 matching bases. With 6 bases removed from V and 4 bases from J, the gap between germline ends came to 16 bases. Germline-derived CDR1 and CDR2 are MDHEN and SYDVKM. The CDR3 contains 15 residues.

V gene TRBV5-4 combines with J gene TRBJ1-4; TRBD1 agrees at 11 bases. The CDR3 loop spans 15 amino acids. J gave up 8 bases and V 3 bases, and 6 bases lay outside the gene matches. CDR1 and CDR2 from the germline V gene are SGHNT and YYREEE (reference sequence). CDR3: CASSSPGQGEEKLFF. The CDR3 DNA sequence: TGTGCCAGCAGCTCGCCGGGACAGGGGGAAGAAAAACTGTTTTTT.

V usage is TRBV4-2 and J usage is TRBJ2-2; 8 bases line up with TRBD2. From germline, CDR1 is LGHNA and CDR2 YNFKEQ. V gave up 0 bases and J gave up 6 bases; unmatched junction bases: 0. The length of the CDR3 is 14 residues. DNA for the CDR3: TGTGCCAGCAGCCAAGAACTAGCGGCCGGGGAGCTGTTTTTT. Its translation: CASSQELAAGELFF.

J is TRBJ1-4 and V is TRBV18, with no clear D. The V gene's germline CDR1 is KGHSH and CDR2 LQKENI. V was clipped by 8 bases and J by 8 bases, with 18 bases between them. The CDR3 is 14 residues long. CDR3 in DNA: TGTGCCAGCAATCCTCGGGGTCCAGGAGAAAAACTGTTTTTT. Translating it yields CASNPRGPGEKLFF.

The sample holds a few counts of this clone. The gene calls are TRBV24-1 and TRBJ2-1; 7 positions match TRBD2. V gave up 0 bases and J gave up 0 bases; unmatched junction bases: 10. Germline CDR1 is KGHDR and CDR2 is SFDVKD. CDR3 length equals 19 residues. The CDR3 loop reads CATSDLGGDRLSSYNEQFF. In DNA, the CDR3 is TGTGCCACCAGTGATTTGGGGGGGGACCGCCTGAGCTCCTACAATGAGCAGTTCTTC.

This sequence joins TRBV7-8 and TRBJ1-1; D unresolved. Germline CDR1 is SGHVS and CDR2 is FQNEAQ. The V end lost 3 bases, the J end lost 0 bases, and 8 bases lay between the germline ends. The CDR3 runs to 14 residues. DNA for the CDR3: TGTGCCAGCAGCTTCCCAGGAATGAACACTGAAGCTTTCTTT. It yields the protein CASSFPGMNTEAFF. Full variable domain (remainder filled in from reference TRBV7-8 and TRBJ1-1): GAGVSQSPRYKVAKRGQDVALRCDPISGHVSLFWYQQALGQGPEFLTYFQNEAQLDKSGLPSDRFFAERPEGSVSTLKIQRTQQEDSAVYLCASSFPGMNTEAFFGQGTRLTVV.